This TCR beta chain appears in the sequencing data of a study of blood T cell repertoires in COVID-19. Study details: Sites across the United States, Italy and Spain contributed samples from acute and convalescent COVID-19.

Using immunoSEQ multiplex PCR, the repertoire was profiled, and TCRdb retains in-frame clones only, with some absent. The table lists about 240,000 clones, roughly four fifths of them singletons, with 1.9% in the top ten. Per germline, CDR1 MNHEY and CDR2 SVGEGT. The length of the CDR3 is 15 residues. The V and J ends lost 4 bases and 0 bases respectively, with 10 bases between them. The V and J genes are TRBV6-2 or TRBV6-3 and TRBJ2-1; TRBD1 is a possible D gene (6 bases). Sequenced: peripheral blood. The sequence was obtained from a man younger than 45 who had recovered from COVID-19. This CDR3 reads CASSSSRGSYNEQFF. As DNA, the CDR3 is TGTGCCAGCAGTTCCAGCAGGGGCTCCTACAATGAGCAGTTCTTC.